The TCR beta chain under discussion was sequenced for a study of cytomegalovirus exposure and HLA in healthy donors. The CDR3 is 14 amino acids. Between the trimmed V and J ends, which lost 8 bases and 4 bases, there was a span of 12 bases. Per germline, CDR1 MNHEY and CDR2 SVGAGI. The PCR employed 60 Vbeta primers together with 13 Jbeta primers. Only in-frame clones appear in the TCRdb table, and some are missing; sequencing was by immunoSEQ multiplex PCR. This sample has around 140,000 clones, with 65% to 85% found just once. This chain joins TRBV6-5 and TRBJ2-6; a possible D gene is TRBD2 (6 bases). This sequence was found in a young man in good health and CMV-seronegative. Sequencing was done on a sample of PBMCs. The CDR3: CASGPRGGANVLTF. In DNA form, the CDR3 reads TGTGCCAGCGGCCCCCGGGGGGGGGCCAACGTCCTGACTTTC.